This T cell receptor (beta chain) is from a study of T-cell memory formation after mild COVID-19. Study-level results: Day 15 to 85 contracting clones showed balanced CD4/CD8; later expanders leaned CD4+. Of the contracting clones, CD4+ ones lay mainly in CM and EM, and CD8+ ones in EMRA. Within pre-infection memory, some responding clones were found, suggesting cross-reactive memory joined. The authors did not confirm SARS-CoV-2 specificity of second-wave clones peaking day 37.

This CDR3 is 11 amino acids long. Between the trimmed V and J ends, which lost 7 bases and 9 bases, there was a span of 10 bases. Using its own MiXCR run on the 5' RACE reads, TCRdb lists one record per CDR3 protein. Of 250,000 to 350,000 distinct CDR3 sequences listed, 16% were seen once; the top ten hold around 23%. This clonotype was detected a few times. Its target is not known. The sequence derives from a man aged 18 to 29 who had mild COVID-19 (a few samples of this study predate the infection). Cell type and time point are not known. The V gene is TRBV12-3 or TRBV12-4, the J gene TRBJ2-1, with D possibly matching TRBD2 (6 bases). Sequencing was carried out using PBMCs or a T cell subset sorted from them (not recorded which). The CDR3 here is CASTLGSEQFF. For the CDR3, the DNA is TGTGCCAGCACCCTCGGGAGTGAGCAGTTCTTC.